These 2 T cell receptor beta chains originate from one sample sequenced in a study of blood T cells in healthy people across ages. A second PCR, run for roughly 7 to 11 cycles, used a sample-barcoded 5' primer plus a J-beta primer mix. TCRdb re-called the 5' RACE reads through MiXCR, storing one row per CDR3 protein. Of 550,000 to 750,000 distinct CDR3 sequences in the sample, roughly 21% are singletons; the top ten hold roughly 3.6%. Sequencing used blood. These receptors all stem from an older man in good health.

V usage is TRBV10-3 and J usage is TRBJ1-1; 9 bases line up with TRBD1. Trimming cost V 4 bases and J 3 bases; bases outside gene matches: 12. In germline, CDR1 is ENHRY, CDR2 SYGVKD. The length of the CDR3 is 17 residues. The CDR3 DNA sequence: TGTGCCATCAGTGGACCCCGGGACAGGGATGGGGACACTGAAGCTTTCTTT. This translates into CAISGPRDRDGDTEAFF.

The chain joins TRBV11-2 to TRBJ2-7; no definite D call. This CDR3 region has 16 residues. From germline, CDR1 is SGHAT and CDR2 FQNNGV. Trimming took off 2 bases at V and 2 bases at J, with 16 bases between the two ends. The CDR3 protein is CASSLIKGSGAYEQYF. CDR3 DNA: TGTGCCAGCAGCTTAATTAAGGGAAGTGGAGCCTACGAGCAGTACTTC.